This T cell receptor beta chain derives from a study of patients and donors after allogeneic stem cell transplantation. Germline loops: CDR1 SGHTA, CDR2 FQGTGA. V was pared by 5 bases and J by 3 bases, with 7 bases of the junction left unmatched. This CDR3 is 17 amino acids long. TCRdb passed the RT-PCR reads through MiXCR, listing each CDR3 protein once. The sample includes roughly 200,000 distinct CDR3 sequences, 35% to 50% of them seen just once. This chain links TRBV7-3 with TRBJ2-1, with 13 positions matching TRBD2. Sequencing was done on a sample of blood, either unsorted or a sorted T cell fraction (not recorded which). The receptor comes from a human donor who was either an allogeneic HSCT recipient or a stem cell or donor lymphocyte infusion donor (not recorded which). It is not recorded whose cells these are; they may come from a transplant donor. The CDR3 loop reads CASSEGTSGTSYNEQFF. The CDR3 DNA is TGTGCCAGCAGCGAAGGGACTAGCGGGACGAGCTACAATGAGCAGTTCTTC.